A single sample is the source of the 18 T cell receptor beta chains below, sequenced in a study of cytomegalovirus exposure and HLA in healthy donors. Use of 60 Vbeta and 13 Jbeta primers characterized the PCR. Using immunoSEQ multiplex PCR, the repertoire was profiled, and TCRdb retains in-frame clones only, with some absent. The data hold 130,000 or so clones, with approximately 84% observed a single time. Sequencing was performed on PBMCs. The origin of the receptors is a woman in her 40s in good health and CMV-seronegative.

The CDR3: CASSLVVDTGELFF. CDR3 nucleotide sequence: TGTGCCAGCAGCCTAGTCGTGGACACCGGGGAGCTGTTTTTT. The chain is built from TRBV27 and TRBJ2-2; D call uncertain. Germline V gene data show CDR1 as MNHEY and CDR2 as SMNVEV (reference sequence). Trimming took off 6 bases at V and 3 bases at J, with 11 bases between the two ends. The CDR3 is made up of 14 amino acids.

This rearrangement joins TRBV5-6 to TRBJ1-5; 8 nucleotides match TRBD1. Germline V CDR1 and CDR2: SGHDT, YYEEEE. The CDR3 is made up of 15 amino acids. After removal of 4 bases from V and 4 bases from J, the junction contained 7 bases not matched to a gene. CDR3 sequence reads: CASSHQGAWNQPQHF. In nucleotides, the CDR3 is TGTGCCAGCAGCCACCAGGGGGCTTGGAATCAGCCCCAGCATTTT.

The chain uses TRBV19 and TRBJ2-3; D possibly corresponds to TRBD1 (6 bases). CDR3 length: 16 amino acids. V lost 5 bases to trimming and J lost 0 bases, with 15 bases between them. Per the germline V gene, CDR1 is LNHDA and CDR2 is SQIVND (reference sequence). This CDR3 reads CASSSDSLGSTDTQYF. In DNA form, the CDR3 reads TGTGCCAGTAGTTCGGACAGCCTAGGGAGCACAGATACGCAGTATTTT.

The chain joins TRBV5-5 to TRBJ2-7; D might be TRBD1 (6 bases). V was clipped by 3 bases and J by 4 bases, with 20 bases between them. This CDR3 is built from 16 residues. From germline, CDR1 is SGHKS and CDR2 YYEKEE (reference sequence). In DNA form, the CDR3 reads TGTGCCAGCAGCTGGGGAGCAGGGGTTCTCGAATACGAGCAGTACTTC. It encodes CASSWGAGVLEYEQYF.

The chain carries TRBV5-6 and TRBJ2-7; D might be TRBD2 (5 bases). CDR1 and CDR2 (germline): SGHDT, YYEEEE. The CDR3 runs 13 residues. V gave up 5 bases and J gave up 3 bases, with 12 bases separating them. As DNA, the CDR3 is TGTGCCAGCAGGACCGGGATGAACTACGAGCAGTACTTC. It specifies CASRTGMNYEQYF. The variable domain in full, with the rest retrieved from reference TRBV5-6 and TRBJ2-7, is DAGVTQSPTHLIKTRGQQVTLRCSPKSGHDTVSWYQQALGQGPQFIFQYYEEEERQRGNFPDRFSGHQFPNYSSELNVNALLLGDSALYLCASRTGMNYEQYFGPGTRLTVT.

In its sample, this clone was seen once. The CDR3 region is CASARTVAYEQYF. The CDR3 DNA reads TGTGCCAGCGCTAGGACAGTTGCCTACGAGCAGTACTTC. The chain has TRBV18 and TRBJ2-7, with TRBD1 as a possible D gene (6 bases). The CDR3 extends over 13 amino acids. Germline CDR1 KGHSH, CDR2 LQKENI. V lost 8 bases and J lost 2, with 13 bases in between.

This chain uses TRBV7-9 with TRBJ2-1; D gene ambiguous. This CDR3 comprises 13 residues. The ends were cut back, 3 bases at V and 15 bases at J, with 18 bases in the middle. From germline, CDR1 is SEHNR and CDR2 FQNEAQ (reference sequence). The CDR3 reads CASSFLELEYVFF. Here the CDR3 DNA reads TGTGCCAGCAGCTTCCTTGAGCTGGAGTATGTGTTCTTC.

This clone counts as medium-sized. J is TRBJ2-4 and V is TRBV2; TRBD2 might be the D (6 bases). The germline CDR1 and CDR2 sequences are SNHLY and FYNNEI. The CDR3 totals 10 residues. V gave up 8 bases and J gave up 7 bases, with 6 bases separating them. The CDR3 here is CASGGNIQYF. The CDR3 nucleotides read TGTGCCAGCGGGGGGAACATTCAGTACTTC.

This chain joins TRBV7-2 and TRBJ2-5; D is undetermined. Germline CDR1 is SGHTA and CDR2 is FQGNSA. The V and J ends lost 2 bases and 3 bases respectively, with 7 bases between them. The CDR3 has 13 residues. CDR3 sequence reads: CASSLSVEETQYF. Written as DNA, the CDR3 is TGTGCCAGCAGCTTATCGGTTGAAGAGACCCAGTACTTC.

This clone was found once. This chain uses TRBV27 with TRBJ2-7, with 7 bases identical to TRBD2. The CDR3 has 15 amino acids. Germline V gene sequence: CDR1 MNHEY, CDR2 SMNVEV (reference sequence). With 5 bases clipped from V and 2 bases from J, the junction kept 9 bases outside the gene matches. DNA for the CDR3: TGTGCCAGCAGTACCTTAGCCGGGAGGACCTACGAGCAGTACTTC. This codes for CASSTLAGRTYEQYF.

CDR3 protein: CASTISGGEQYF. As DNA, the CDR3 is TGTGCCAGCACTATATCAGGGGGCGAGCAGTACTTC. This chain connects TRBV28 to TRBJ2-7; 7 bases map to TRBD1. There are 12 residues in the CDR3. With V trimmed by 7 bases and J by 6 bases, 6 bases remained unmatched. CDR1 is MDHEN, CDR2 SYDVKM, per germline.

The rearrangement joins TRBV7-2 to TRBJ2-3; 9 positions match TRBD1. This CDR3 has 14 amino acids. Per germline, CDR1 SGHTA and CDR2 FQGNSA. Trimming removed 6 bases from V and 1 base from J; junction bases left unmatched: 2. The CDR3 sequence is CASRRTGGTDTQYF. CDR3 bases: TGTGCCAGCAGACGGACAGGGGGCACAGATACGCAGTATTTT.

This chain links TRBV4-2 with TRBJ1-1; the D is unclear. In germline, CDR1 is LGHNA, CDR2 YNFKEQ. CDR3 length equals 14 residues. Trimming pared 0 bases from V and 3 bases from J, leaving 8 bases between. CDR3 coding DNA: TGTGCCAGCAGCCAAGACCTACAGCACACTGAAGCTTTCTTT. Amino acid sequence: CASSQDLQHTEAFF.

This clone was picked up one time. Germline is not matched at one junction end, which may reflect a read error. The J gene is TRBJ1-5, the V gene TRBV6-1; D unresolved. CDR1 is MNHNS, CDR2 SASEGT, per germline. The CDR3 is made up of 14 amino acids. In DNA, the CDR3 is TGTGCCAGCAGTGAGGAGATATCGGGTCAGCCCCGGCATTTT. This translates into CASSEEISGQPRHF.

This rearrangement joins TRBV11-3 to TRBJ1-1; no definite D call. Germline CDR1 SGHNT, CDR2 YENEEA. The CDR3 is 12 amino acids. V was clipped by 1 base and J by 8 bases, with 8 bases between them. CDR3 in DNA: TGTGCCAGCAGCTTAGGTGAGAGCGAAGCTTTCTTT. Its translation is CASSLGESEAFF.

In its sample, this clone was seen a few times. The chain joins TRBV7-2 to TRBJ2-5; 7 positions match TRBD1. V lost 6 bases, J lost 5 bases, and 6 bases stayed unmatched. The V gene's germline CDR1 is SGHTA and CDR2 FQGNSA. The CDR3 contains 13 residues. CDR3 region: CASRPTGTETQYF. The CDR3 DNA reads as TGTGCCAGCAGGCCGACAGGGACGGAGACCCAGTACTTC.

A few counts support this clone. The chain uses TRBV23-1 and TRBJ2-7; D perhaps matches TRBD1 (5 bases). TRBV23-1 is an open reading frame, and its role is uncertain. V was trimmed by 0 bases and J by 2 bases, leaving 17 bases between them. This CDR3 has 17 residues. The CDR3, as DNA: TGCGCCAGCAGTCAATCGTCAGGGCACCTAGGCGCCTACGAGCAGTACTTC. It encodes CASSQSSGHLGAYEQYF.

The chain is built from TRBV4-2 and TRBJ2-1; D not resolved. V was pared by 0 bases and J by 3 bases, with 12 bases between. The CDR3 loop spans 16 amino acids. The germline gives CDR1 LGHNA, CDR2 YNFKEQ. The CDR3 region is CASSQEQYKIYNEQFF. CDR3 nucleotide sequence: TGTGCCAGCAGCCAAGAACAATATAAAATCTACAATGAGCAGTTCTTC.